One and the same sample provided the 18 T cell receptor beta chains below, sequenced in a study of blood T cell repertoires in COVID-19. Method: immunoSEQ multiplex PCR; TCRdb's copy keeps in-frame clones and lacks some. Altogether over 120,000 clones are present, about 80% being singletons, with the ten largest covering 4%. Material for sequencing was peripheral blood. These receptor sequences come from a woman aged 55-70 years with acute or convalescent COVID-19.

In DNA form, the CDR3 reads TGTGCCAGCAATCGGGAGGGCACAGATACGCAGTATTTT. Amino acids: CASNREGTDTQYF. The gene calls are TRBV9 and TRBJ2-3; 7 bases are a match to TRBD2. V gave up 6 bases and J gave up 1 base; unmatched junction bases: 2. The germline gives CDR1 SGDLS, CDR2 YYNGEE. The CDR3 runs to 13 residues.

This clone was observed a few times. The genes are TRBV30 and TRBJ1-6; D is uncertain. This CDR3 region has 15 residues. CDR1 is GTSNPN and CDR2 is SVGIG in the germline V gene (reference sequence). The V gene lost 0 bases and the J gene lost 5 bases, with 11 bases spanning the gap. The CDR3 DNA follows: TGTGCCTGGAGTGTTTTGAGCGGAAATAATTCACCCCTCCACTTT. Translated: CAWSVLSGNNSPLHF.

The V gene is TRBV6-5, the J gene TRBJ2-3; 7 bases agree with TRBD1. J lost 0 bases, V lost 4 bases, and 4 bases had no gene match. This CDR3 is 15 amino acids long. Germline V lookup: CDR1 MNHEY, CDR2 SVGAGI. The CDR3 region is CASSSRTGSTDTQYF. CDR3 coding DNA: TGTGCCAGCAGTTCCAGGACAGGTAGCACAGATACGCAGTATTTT.

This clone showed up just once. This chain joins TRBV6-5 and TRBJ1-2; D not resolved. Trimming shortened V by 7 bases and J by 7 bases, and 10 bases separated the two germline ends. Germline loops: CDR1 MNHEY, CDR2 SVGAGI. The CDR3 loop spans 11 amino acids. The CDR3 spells CASTGRVGYTF. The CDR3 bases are TGTGCCAGCACGGGTCGGGTTGGCTACACCTTC.

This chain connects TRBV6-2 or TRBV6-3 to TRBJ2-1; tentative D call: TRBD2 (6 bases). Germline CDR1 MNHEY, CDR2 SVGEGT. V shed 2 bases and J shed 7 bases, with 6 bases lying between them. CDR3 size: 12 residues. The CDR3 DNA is TGTGCCAGCAGTTACGCGGGAAATGAGCAGTTCTTC. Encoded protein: CASSYAGNEQFF.

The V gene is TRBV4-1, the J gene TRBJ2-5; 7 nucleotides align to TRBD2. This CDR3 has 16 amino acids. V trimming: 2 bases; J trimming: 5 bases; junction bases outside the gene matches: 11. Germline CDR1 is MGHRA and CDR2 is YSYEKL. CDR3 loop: CASSQRTPGGGETQYF. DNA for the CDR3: TGCGCCAGCAGCCAACGCACGCCGGGGGGTGGGGAGACCCAGTACTTC.

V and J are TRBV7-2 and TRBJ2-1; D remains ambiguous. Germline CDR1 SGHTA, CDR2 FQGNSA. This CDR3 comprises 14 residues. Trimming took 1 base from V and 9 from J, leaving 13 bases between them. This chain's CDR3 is CASSLVFAAAEQFF. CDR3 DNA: TGTGCCAGCAGCTTAGTCTTCGCGGCGGCTGAGCAGTTCTTC.

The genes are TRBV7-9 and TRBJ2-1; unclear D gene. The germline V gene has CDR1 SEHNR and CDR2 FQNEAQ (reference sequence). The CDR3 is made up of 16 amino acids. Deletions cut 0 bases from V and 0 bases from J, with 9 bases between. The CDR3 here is CASSLALASSYNEQFF. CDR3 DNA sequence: TGTGCCAGCAGCTTAGCTCTCGCGAGCTCCTACAATGAGCAGTTCTTC.

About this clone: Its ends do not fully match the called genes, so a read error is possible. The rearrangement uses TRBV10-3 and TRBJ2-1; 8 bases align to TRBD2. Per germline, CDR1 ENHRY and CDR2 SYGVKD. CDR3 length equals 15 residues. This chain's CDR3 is CAIIEGGAGDNEQFF. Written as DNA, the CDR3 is TGTGCCATCATTGAGGGTGGAGCGGGGGACAATGAGCAGTTCTTC.

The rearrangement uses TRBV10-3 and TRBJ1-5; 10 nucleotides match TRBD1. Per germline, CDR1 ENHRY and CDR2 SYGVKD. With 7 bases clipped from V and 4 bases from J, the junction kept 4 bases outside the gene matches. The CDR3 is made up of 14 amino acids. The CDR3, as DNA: TGTGCCATCAAGGGGACAGGGGTTAATCAGCCCCAGCATTTT. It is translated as CAIKGTGVNQPQHF.

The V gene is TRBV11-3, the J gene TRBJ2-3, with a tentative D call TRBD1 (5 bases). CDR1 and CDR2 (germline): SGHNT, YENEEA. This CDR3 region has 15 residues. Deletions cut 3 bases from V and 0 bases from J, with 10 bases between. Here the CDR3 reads CASSFGAGSTDTQYF. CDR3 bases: TGTGCCAGCAGCTTTGGGGCAGGGAGCACAGATACGCAGTATTTT.

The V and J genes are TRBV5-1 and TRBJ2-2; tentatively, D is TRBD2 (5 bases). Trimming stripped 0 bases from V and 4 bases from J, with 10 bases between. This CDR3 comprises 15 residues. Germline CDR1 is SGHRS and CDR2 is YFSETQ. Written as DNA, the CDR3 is TGCGCCAGCAGCTTGGGCCTAGCCGGCACCGGGGAGCTGTTTTTT. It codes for CASSLGLAGTGELFF.

The DNA for the CDR3 is TGTGCCAGCAGTTTAACAGGGGGGTCCTACAATGAGCAGTTCTTC. It yields the protein CASSLTGGSYNEQFF. V and J are TRBV6-2 or TRBV6-3 and TRBJ2-1; 8 bases line up with TRBD1. The V gene's germline CDR1 is MNHEY and CDR2 SVGEGT. The V and J ends lost 4 bases and 1 base, in that order; junction bases with no gene match: 3. This CDR3 comprises 15 residues.

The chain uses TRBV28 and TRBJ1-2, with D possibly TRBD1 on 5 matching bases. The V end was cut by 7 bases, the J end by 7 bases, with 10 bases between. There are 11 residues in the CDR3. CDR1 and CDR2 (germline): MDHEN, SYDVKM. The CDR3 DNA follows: TGTGCCAGCACTAGGGGAGGTGGCTACACCTTC. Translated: CASTRGGGYTF.

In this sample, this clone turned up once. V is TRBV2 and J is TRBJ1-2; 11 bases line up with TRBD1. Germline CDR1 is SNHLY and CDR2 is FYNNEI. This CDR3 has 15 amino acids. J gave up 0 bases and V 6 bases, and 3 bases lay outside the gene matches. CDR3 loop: CASRGGQGANYGYTF. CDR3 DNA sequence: TGTGCCAGCAGGGGGGGACAGGGGGCTAACTATGGCTACACCTTC.

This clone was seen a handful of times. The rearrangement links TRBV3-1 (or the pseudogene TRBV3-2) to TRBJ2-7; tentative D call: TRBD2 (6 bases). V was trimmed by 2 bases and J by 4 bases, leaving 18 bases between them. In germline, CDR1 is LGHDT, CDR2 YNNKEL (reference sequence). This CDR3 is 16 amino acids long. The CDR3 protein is CASSQRARAGSYEQYF. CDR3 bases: TGTGCCAGCAGCCAAAGGGCCCGGGCGGGAAGTTACGAGCAGTACTTC.

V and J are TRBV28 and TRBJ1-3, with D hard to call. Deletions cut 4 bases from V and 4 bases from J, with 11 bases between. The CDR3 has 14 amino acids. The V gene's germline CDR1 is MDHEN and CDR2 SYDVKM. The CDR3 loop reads CASSSYARGNTIYF. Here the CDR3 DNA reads TGTGCCAGCAGTTCCTACGCACGGGGAAACACCATATATTTT.

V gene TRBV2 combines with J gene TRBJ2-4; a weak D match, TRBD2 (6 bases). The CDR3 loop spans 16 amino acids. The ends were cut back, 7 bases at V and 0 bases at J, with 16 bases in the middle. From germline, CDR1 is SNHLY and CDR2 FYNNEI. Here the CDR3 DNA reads TGTGCCAGCATGGGGGGAGAGGGCCTAGCCAAAAACATTCAGTACTTC. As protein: CASMGGEGLAKNIQYF.